This is a list of T cell receptor beta chains from one sample in a study of blood T cell repertoires in COVID-19. Data came from immunoSEQ multiplex PCR; TCRdb stores just in-frame clones and leaves some out. Of about 300,000 clones in the sample, 90% were seen once. Source material: PBMCs or T cells enriched from blood (not recorded which). Receptors were obtained from a woman younger than 30 with acute COVID-19. CDR3s include the opening cysteine and the closing phenylalanine or tryptophan. A D gene is named only where the DNA matches it firmly. Clone size, where shown, is once, few, many, or a class for clones that have expanded.

V	J	D	size	DNA	CDR3
TRBV29-1	TRBJ2-7	TRBD2	.	TGCAGCGTTGATGGACTAGCGGGCGAGCAGTACTTC	CSVDGLAGEQYF
TRBV7-2	TRBJ2-5	.	.	TGTGCCAGCAGCTGGAGAGAGACCCAGTACTTC	CASSWRETQYF
TRBV28	TRBJ2-1	TRBD1	.	TGTGCCAGCAGCCCCGCGGGACAGGGCTACAATGAGCAGTTCTTC	CASSPAGQGYNEQFF
TRBV7-9	TRBJ2-7	TRBD2	.	TGTGCCAGCAGCACCGGACTAGCGGGAGCCTCCTCCTACGAGCAGTACTTC	CASSTGLAGASSYEQYF
TRBV19	TRBJ1-1	.	.	TGTGCCAGTAGTATAGGGGCCTACACTGAAGCTTTCTTT	CASSIGAYTEAFF
TRBV5-1	TRBJ1-1	.	few	TGCGCCAGCAGCGGACTCCGGGACATACAAGCTTTCTTT	CASSGLRDIQAFF
TRBV2	TRBJ1-6	.	.	TGTGCCAGCAGTGAAAACAGTGGCAGCTCCTATAATTCACCCCTCCACTTT	CASSENSGSSYNSPLHF
TRBV28	TRBJ1-5	.	once	TGTGCCAGCACCCCCTTAGGGGCAAATCAGCCCCAGCATTTT	CASTPLGANQPQHF
TRBV11-2	TRBJ2-1	TRBD2	.	TGTGCCAGCTCGCCTAGCGGGAGGAATAAGTGGTATGAGCAGTTCTTC	CASSPSGRNKWYEQFF
TRBV27	TRBJ1-1	.	.	TGTGCCAGCAGTGGACAGAATTTTATGAACACTGAAGCTTTCTTT	CASSGQNFMNTEAFF
TRBV19	TRBJ1-5	.	.	TGTGCCAGTAGTGATTCGCGGCTGGATCAGCCCCAGCATTTT	CASSDSRLDQPQHF
TRBV5-8	TRBJ1-2	.	.	TGTGCCAGCAGCCCAAGGAGCCTCTATGGCTACACCTTC	CASSPRSLYGYTF
TRBV25-1	TRBJ2-5	TRBD2	once	TGTGCCAGCAGGGATGGACTAGCGGGAGTAGAGACCCAGTACTTC	CASRDGLAGVETQYF
TRBV6-1	TRBJ2-5	TRBD2	.	TGTGCCAGCAGCAAAGCGGGACAAGAGACCCAGTACTTC	CASSKAGQETQYF
TRBV3-1/TRBV3-2	TRBJ1-5	.	.	TGTGCCAGCAGCCACCTCGGGGGGGCACAGCCCCAGCATTTT	CASSHLGGAQPQHF
TRBV23-1	TRBJ1-5	TRBD1	once	TGCGCCAGCAGTCAGAACGACTGCCGGGACAGGGGGGTTTATAGCAATCAGCCCCAGCATTTT	CASSQNDCRDRGVYSNQPQHF
TRBV27	TRBJ1-5	.	.	TGTGCCAGCACCCTGACACAAGGTTCGCCCCAGCATTTT	CASTLTQGSPQHF
TRBV6-1	TRBJ1-5	TRBD1	few	TGTGCCAGCAGTGATGGACAGGGTACCCCTCAGCCCCAGCATTTT	CASSDGQGTPQPQHF
TRBV7-6	TRBJ1-1	.	few	TGTGCCAGCAGCTACACCCTTTTACCGAACACTGAAGCTTTCTTT	CASSYTLLPNTEAFF
TRBV7-9	TRBJ1-5	.	.	TGTGCCAGCAGCCTGGCGGCGGGACGGACTAATCAGCCCCAGCATTTT	CASSLAAGRTNQPQHF
TRBV18	TRBJ2-3	TRBD2	once	TGTGCCAGCTCACCACGGGGCGGGAGGGCCAAAGATACGCAGTATTTT	CASSPRGGRAKDTQYF
TRBV19	TRBJ1-1	.	.	TGTGCCAGTACAAGGCCCGGGGTCACTGAAGCTTTCTTT	CASTRPGVTEAFF
TRBV27	TRBJ1-1	TRBD1	once	TGTGCCAGCAGTTTATGGGCAGGGGGCTTATACACTGAAGCTTTCTTT	CASSLWAGGLYTEAFF
TRBV19	TRBJ2-1	TRBD1	.	TGTGCCAGTAGTATGTGGCGGAGGACAGGGAGCGATGAGCAGTTCTTC	CASSMWRRTGSDEQFF
TRBV11-3	TRBJ2-3	TRBD1	.	TGTGCCAGCAGCTCAGGGGACAGGGCCTCCGGCACAGATACGCAGTATTTT	CASSSGDRASGTDTQYF
TRBV9	TRBJ2-3	TRBD1	.	TGTGCCAGCAGCGTATTTTGGGACAGGGAAGCAGATACGCAGTATTTT	CASSVFWDREADTQYF
TRBV10-3	TRBJ2-7	TRBD2	.	TGTGCCATCAGTGACCCCGCCGGCGTGGGCGGGAGTGATAGGGAGCAGTACTTC	CAISDPAGVGGSDREQYF
TRBV24-1	TRBJ2-3	TRBD1	once	TGTGCCACCAGTGGATACCCCAACAGGGGTAGCACAGATACGCAGTATTTT	CATSGYPNRGSTDTQYF
TRBV27	TRBJ1-1	TRBD1	.	TGTGCCAGCAGTTTAACCCCGGCCAACAGGGGGCTCCTTATTGGAACTGAAGCTTTCTTT	CASSLTPANRGLLIGTEAFF
TRBV3-1/TRBV3-2	TRBJ1-5	TRBD1	.	TGTGCCAGCAGCTCCACAGGGGGGGGTCAGCCCCAGCATTTT	CASSSTGGGQPQHF
TRBV3-1/TRBV3-2	TRBJ2-5	.	.	TGTGCCAGCAGCCACCACGGACACTTACAAGAGACCCAGTACTTC	CASSHHGHLQETQYF
TRBV3-1/TRBV3-2	TRBJ2-7	.	.	TGTGCCAGCAGTGGCGACTCGACGGGGCAGTACTTC	CASSGDSTGQYF
TRBV5-6	TRBJ1-1	.	.	TGTGCCAGCAGCCCTCAGGGTTTCCAAGGGGCTTTCTTT	CASSPQGFQGAFF
TRBV9	TRBJ2-1	.	.	TGTGCCAGCAGCGTAGACCGAACGGGGTACAATGAGCAGTTCTTC	CASSVDRTGYNEQFF
TRBV7-2	TRBJ1-1	.	.	TGTGCCAGCAGCCTGGGACAGAACACTGAAGCTTTCTTT	CASSLGQNTEAFF
TRBV7-2	TRBJ2-1	.	.	TGTGCCAGCAGCTCCGCGACTCTCTCCTACAATGAGCAGTTCTTC	CASSSATLSYNEQFF
TRBV14	TRBJ2-1	.	.	TGTGCCAGCAGCCAAGAGGGATATAGCGGGCAGTTCTTC	CASSQEGYSGQFF
TRBV3-1/TRBV3-2	TRBJ2-1	.	.	TGTGCCAGCAGCCAAGATACGGGCTCCTACAATGAGCAGTTCTTC	CASSQDTGSYNEQFF
TRBV28	TRBJ1-1	.	.	TGTGCCAGCACCTGGGAGGGCGAAGCTTTCTTT	CASTWEGEAFF
TRBV2	TRBJ2-1	TRBD2	.	TGTGCCAGCAGTGAAGTAGGACTAGCGGAGGTGGGTGAGCAGTTCTTC	CASSEVGLAEVGEQFF
TRBV11-3	TRBJ2-7	TRBD1	.	TGTGCCAGCAGCTCCTTGACAGGGTACGAGCAGTACTTC	CASSSLTGYEQYF
TRBV7-8	TRBJ2-7	TRBD1	.	TGTGCCAGCAGCTTAGCGAGGGACAGGGTCACCTCTACCTACGAGCAGTACTTC	CASSLARDRVTSTYEQYF
TRBV24-1	TRBJ2-1	.	.	TGTGCCACCAGTGCTAGCGCCAATGAGCAGTTCTTC	CATSASANEQFF
TRBV3-1/TRBV3-2	TRBJ1-2	.	.	TGTGCCAGCAGCCAAGATCGGGGAAGTGTTTGGCAGGGCTACACCTTC	CASSQDRGSVWQGYTF
TRBV2	TRBJ1-6	.	.	TGTGCCAGCAGTCCGGCGGGGCTGAGCTCCTATAATTCACCCCTCCACTTT	CASSPAGLSSYNSPLHF
TRBV28	TRBJ2-7	.	once	TGTGCCAGCATTGCGCCAGGGATCTCCTACGAGCAGTACTTC	CASIAPGISYEQYF
TRBV12-3/TRBV12-4	TRBJ2-1	.	once	TGTGCCAGCAGTTTTGGAGGAAACAATGAGCAGTTCTTC	CASSFGGNNEQFF
TRBV28	TRBJ1-5	TRBD1	.	TGTGCCAGCAGTTTGCAGGGGGGTTTCGGCAATCAGCCCCAGCATTTT	CASSLQGGFGNQPQHF
TRBV14	TRBJ2-6	.	.	TGTGCCAGCAGCCCCATCAGCTCTGGGGCCAACGTCCTGACTTTC	CASSPISSGANVLTF
TRBV4-1	TRBJ2-7	TRBD2	.	TGCGCCAGCAGCCAAGATCCCGGACTAGCGGCCTACGAGCAGTACTTC	CASSQDPGLAAYEQYF
TRBV4-1	TRBJ1-3	.	.	TGCGCCAGCAGCCAAGATCTGGGAAGGGGCTCTGGAAACACCATATATTTT	CASSQDLGRGSGNTIYF
TRBV27	TRBJ1-1	TRBD1	.	TGTGCCAGCAGTTTATCCCCTCGACAGGGATGGTATACTGAAGCTTTCTTT	CASSLSPRQGWYTEAFF
TRBV7-9	TRBJ1-6	.	.	TGTGCCAGCAGCTCTAAGGGGGGGACGGGATATAATTCACCCCTCCACTTT	CASSSKGGTGYNSPLHF
TRBV6-2/TRBV6-3	TRBJ1-3	.	.	TGTGCCAGCAGTTACTCGAAGGAGGGAAACGTACGCCACGGAAACACCATATATTTT	CASSYSKEGNVRHGNTIYF